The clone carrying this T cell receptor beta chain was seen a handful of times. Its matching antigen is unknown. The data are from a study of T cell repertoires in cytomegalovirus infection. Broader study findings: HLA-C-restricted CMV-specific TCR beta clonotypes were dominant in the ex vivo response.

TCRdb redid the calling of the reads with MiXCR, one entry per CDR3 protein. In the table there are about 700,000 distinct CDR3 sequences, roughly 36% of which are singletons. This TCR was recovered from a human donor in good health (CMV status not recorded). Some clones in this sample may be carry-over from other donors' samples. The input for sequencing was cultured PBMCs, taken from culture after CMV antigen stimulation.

The CDR3 region has the DNA TGTGCCAGCAGCTCGGGACAGGGGGCCACAGATACGCAGTATTTT. It is translated as CASSSGQGATDTQYF. The chain links TRBV7-8 to TRBJ2-3; 12 bases line up with TRBD1. CDR3 length equals 15 residues. V was pared by 4 bases and J by 2 bases, with 1 base of the junction left unmatched. Germline CDR1 and CDR2: SGHVS and FQNEAQ.